This T cell receptor (beta chain) comes out of a study of technical replicates of blood from a handful of donors. Germline V gives CDR1 SGHNT, CDR2 YYREEE (reference sequence). J lost 5 bases, V lost 6 bases, and 19 bases had no gene match. There are 17 residues in the CDR3. Measured with immunoSEQ multiplex PCR; TCRdb has only the in-frame clones, and not every one. The sample lists some 91,000 clones, under 97% occurring once. V gene TRBV5-4 combines with J gene TRBJ2-5, with TRBD1 matching 7 bases. The specimen sequenced was T cells isolated from PBMCs. The clonotype originates from a human donor in good health. DNA for the CDR3: TGTGCCAGCATCCCTCTGGGTGGGAAGGGGGCCCTGGAGACCCAGTACTTC. Protein sequence: CASIPLGGKGALETQYF. Looking up the rest from reference TRBV5-4 and TRBJ2-5 gives the full variable domain: ETGVTQSPTHLIKTRGQQVTLRCSSQSGHNTVSWYQQALGQGPQFIFQYYREEENGRGNFPPRFSGLQFPNYSSELNVNALELDDSALYLCASIPLGGKGALETQYFGPGTRLLVL.